The clone carrying this T cell receptor beta chain was seen more than once but under ten times. Its target is not known. TCRdb independently ran MiXCR on the reads; one entry per CDR3 protein. Found here are about 100,000 distinct CDR3 sequences, approximately 32% of them singletons; the top ten hold roughly 70%. The CDR3 has 14 residues. The ends were cut back, 3 bases at V and 4 bases at J, with 10 bases in the middle. Germline lookup yields CDR1 SNHLY and CDR2 FYNNEI. The entry originates in a study of T cell repertoires in cytomegalovirus infection. The chain couples TRBV2 to TRBJ2-1; D uncertain. The TCR was taken from a human donor in good health (CMV status not recorded). Some clones in this sample may be carry-over from other donors' samples. Specimen: CD8+ T cells from cultured PBMCs, collected from culture after CMV antigen stimulation. CDR3 amino acids: CASSETALYNEQFF. CDR3 DNA sequence: TGTGCCAGCAGTGAGACCGCCTTATACAATGAGCAGTTCTTC.